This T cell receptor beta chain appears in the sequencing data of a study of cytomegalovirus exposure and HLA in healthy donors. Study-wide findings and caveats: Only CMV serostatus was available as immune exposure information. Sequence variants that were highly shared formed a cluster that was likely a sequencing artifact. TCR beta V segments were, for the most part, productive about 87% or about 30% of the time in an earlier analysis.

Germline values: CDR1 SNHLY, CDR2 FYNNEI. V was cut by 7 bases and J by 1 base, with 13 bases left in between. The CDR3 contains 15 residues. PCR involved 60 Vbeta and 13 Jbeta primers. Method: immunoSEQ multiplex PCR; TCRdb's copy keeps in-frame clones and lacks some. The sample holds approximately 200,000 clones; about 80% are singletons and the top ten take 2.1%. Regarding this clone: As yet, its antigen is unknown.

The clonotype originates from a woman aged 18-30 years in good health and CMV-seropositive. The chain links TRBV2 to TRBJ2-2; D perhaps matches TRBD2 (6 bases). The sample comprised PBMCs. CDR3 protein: CASTGNGGNTGELFF. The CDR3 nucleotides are TGTGCCAGCACGGGGAACGGGGGGAACACCGGGGAGCTGTTTTTT.